The T cell receptor (beta chain) described here comes from a study of CXCR3-negative and CXCR3-positive naive CD8 T cells. Researchers prepared the TRB cDNA libraries using 5' RACE with UMI labels. TCRdb reprocessed the 5' RACE reads; each CDR3 protein has one entry and no DNA is given. Its table lists about 8,000 distinct CDR3 sequences. Per the germline V gene, CDR1 is SQVTM and CDR2 is ANQGSEA. CDR3 length: 14 amino acids. The receptor comes from a human donor in good health. Some clones in this sample may be carry-over from other donors' samples. Sample: naive CXCR3- CD8+ T cells from blood. Indicated subset: CD45RO-CCR7+CD27+CD95- naive CD8+ T cells lacking CXCR3 (TNR3-). V and J are TRBV29-1 and TRBJ1-1. CDR3 sequence reads: CSVESLGMGTEAFF.